This passage covers 8 T cell receptor beta chains from one sample sequenced in a study of T cell responses to AZD1222 COVID-19 vaccine. Libraries were prepared by immunoSEQ multiplex PCR; TCRdb keeps only in-frame clonotypes and omits some of them. The sample lists 150,000 to 200,000 clones; roughly 88% were seen once. The source material was peripheral blood, sampled on day 0 of AZD1222 vaccination. The source is an adult in good health.

The V call is TRBV10-1, the J call TRBJ2-7; D might be TRBD2 (5 bases). CDR3 size: 13 residues. V was shortened by 9 bases and J by 5 bases, with 17 bases between the two germline ends. The germline CDR1 and CDR2 sequences are WNHNN and SYGVQD (reference sequence). In nucleotides, the CDR3 is TGCGCCAGTTCCCCCGGGGTTGGCCACGAGCAGTACTTC. Its protein product is CASSPGVGHEQYF.

The rearrangement uses TRBV27 and TRBJ1-6, with a possible D match to TRBD1 (5 bases). Trimming cost V 2 bases and J 9 bases, with 5 bases left between them. Germline CDR1 MNHEY, CDR2 SMNVEV (reference sequence). This CDR3 contains 12 residues. CDR3 sequence (DNA): TGTGCCAGCAGTTTAGGGGCTTCACCCCTCCACTTT. Protein: CASSLGASPLHF.

The rearrangement links TRBV6-2 or TRBV6-3 to TRBJ2-7, with unresolved D. This CDR3 has 12 amino acids. Per germline, CDR1 MNHEY and CDR2 SVGEGT. Trimming removed 2 bases at V and 5 bases at J, with 7 bases between. The CDR3 DNA follows: TGTGCCAGCAGTTACAAGTCCAACGAGCAGTACTTC. Amino acid sequence: CASSYKSNEQYF.

The chain is built from TRBV7-2 and TRBJ2-3, with 14 nucleotides matching TRBD2. In germline, CDR1 is SGHTA, CDR2 FQGNSA. J lost 5 bases, V lost 3 bases, and 7 bases had no gene match. The length of the CDR3 is 17 residues. The CDR3 DNA reads TGTGCCAGCAGCTTGACTAGCGGGGGGGCCGAGGTAGATACGCAGTATTTT. It codes for CASSLTSGGAEVDTQYF.

The rearrangement uses TRBV4-1 and TRBJ1-2, with D possibly TRBD1 on 6 matching bases. The CDR3 spans 15 residues. The V end was cut by 1 base, the J end by 2 bases, with 11 bases between. Per the germline V gene, CDR1 is MGHRA and CDR2 is YSYEKL. The CDR3 DNA reads as TGCGCCAGCAGCCAAGGGCAGGGGCTGAACTATGGCTACACCTTC. Its protein product is CASSQGQGLNYGYTF.

The genes are TRBV19 and TRBJ1-5; a possible D gene is TRBD1 (5 bases). Germline CDR1 is LNHDA and CDR2 is SQIVND (reference sequence). The V end was cut by 5 bases, the J end by 4 bases, with 24 bases between. The CDR3 sequence is 18 residues long. CDR3 loop: CASSRQGEGLGVNQPQHF. CDR3 nucleotides: TGTGCCAGTAGTCGGCAGGGCGAGGGCTTAGGGGTTAATCAGCCCCAGCATTTT.

The chain has TRBV28 and TRBJ1-6; a possible D gene is TRBD1 (5 bases). Germline V gene lookup returns CDR1 MDHEN and CDR2 SYDVKM. The CDR3 sequence is 16 residues long. V gave up 7 bases and J gave up 4 bases, with 17 bases separating them. The CDR3 nucleotides are TGTGCCAGCAACCCCCCGGAGGGGCTTTATAATTCACCCCTCCACTTT. Its protein product is CASNPPEGLYNSPLHF. The full variable domain, completed using reference TRBV28 and TRBJ1-6, is DVKVTQSSRYLVKRTGEKVFLECVQDMDHENMFWYRQDPGLGLRLIYFSYDVKMKEKGDIPEGYSVSREKKERFSLILESASTNQTSMYLCASNPPEGLYNSPLHFGNGTRLTVT.

V usage is TRBV10-3 and J usage is TRBJ2-1, with TRBD2 as a possible D gene (5 bases). V was clipped by 8 bases and J by 3 bases, with 11 bases between them. Germline CDR1 is ENHRY and CDR2 is SYGVKD. CDR3 length: 13 residues. CDR3 protein: CAIQDRDYNEQFF. The CDR3 bases are TGTGCCATCCAGGACCGGGACTACAATGAGCAGTTCTTC.